The sequence of this T cell receptor beta chain was determined in a study of cytomegalovirus exposure and HLA in healthy donors. CDR1 SGHDT and CDR2 YYEEEE come from the germline V gene. The V end was cut by 1 base, the J end by 1 base, with 11 bases between. The CDR3 has 15 amino acids. Both 60 Vbeta primers and 13 Jbeta primers went into the PCR. TCRdb's copy holds only in-frame clones and misses some; the assay was immunoSEQ multiplex PCR. The table shows 150,000 to 200,000 clones, with approximately 73% occurring only once. This TCR was recovered from a man in his fifties in good health and CMV-seronegative. Sequencing used PBMCs. The J gene is TRBJ1-1, the V gene TRBV5-6, with D unresolved. This CDR3 reads CASSLTLTSNTEAFF. The CDR3 DNA follows: TGTGCCAGCAGCTTGACGCTTACTTCGAACACTGAAGCTTTCTTT.